This record concerns one TCR beta chain sequence. Its antigen is still unknown. Trimming removed 4 bases from V and 8 bases from J; junction bases left unmatched: 2. CDR1 and CDR2 from the germline V gene are SGHTA and FQGTGA. The CDR3 runs to 14 residues. Clones were sequenced by immunoSEQ multiplex PCR, and TCRdb holds only the in-frame ones, with some missing. The table has about 75,000 clones, 87% seen once. This record belongs to a study of OX40 agonist ivuxolimab in advanced cancers. Study background: Six ivuxolimab dose levels, 0.01 to 10 mg/kg, were given intravenously every 2 weeks. Patients achieving partial responses numbered three: one hepatocellular carcinoma case and two cutaneous melanoma cases. Study-wide findings and caveats: Determination of antigen specificity was not performed for the expanded peripheral T cells.

The starting material was CD4+ or CD8+ T cells sorted from blood, obtained in a trial of the OX40 agonist ivuxolimab. The gene calls are TRBV7-3 and TRBJ2-1; 13 bases align to TRBD2. This receptor was taken from an adult with an advanced solid tumor such as melanoma, head and neck, liver or kidney cancer. The CDR3 DNA follows: TGTGCCAGCAGCTCCGGACTAGCGGGGGATGAGCAGTTCTTC. It yields the protein CASSSGLAGDEQFF.